The text below deals with one T cell receptor (beta chain). This entry belongs to a study of regulatory T cells in long-lasting Graves disease. Per the germline V gene, CDR1 is SGHRS and CDR2 is YFSETQ. The CDR3 totals 13 residues. V was pared by 4 bases and J by 11 bases, with 18 bases between. Building the TCR beta libraries relied on iRepertoire HTBI primers, and CDR3 regions underwent Arm-PCR. TCRdb fed the multiplex PCR reads into MiXCR, producing one record per CDR3 protein. The data contain approximately 470,000 distinct CDR3 sequences, less than 25% of them singletons. As for time point: persistent/refractory GD, antithyroid drugs over 5 years with positive TRAb. PBMC-derived RNA was used for the TCR library.

This specimen was peripheral blood mononuclear cells (PBMCs), taken when the disease was refractory, from a patient treated with antithyroid drugs. This receptor was taken from a female donor with Graves disease. V usage is TRBV5-1 and J usage is TRBJ1-1; D perhaps matches TRBD1 (5 bases). As DNA, the CDR3 is TGCGCCAGCAGCCCGGGACTGGCTTCTGTTGCTTTCTTT. This gives the protein CASSPGLASVAFF.